This record looks at one T cell receptor (beta chain) sequence and its context. Its antigen remains unidentified. This table comes from immunoSEQ multiplex PCR, and its TCRdb copy is limited to in-frame clones, with some not included. Of fewer than 130,000 clones detected, 88% appear once; the ten largest clones hold over 1.5%. This record comes from a study of T cell responses to AZD1222 COVID-19 vaccine. Study context: Second-dose intervals of approximately 4 or approximately 12 weeks were pooled. Study-wide points: Seropositive AZD1222 recipients at baseline numbered only five or six. Vaccine-related CD4 TCRs covered spike, predominating at 160-218 and 743-854. Without day 14 samples, only post-peak T cell repertoires were studied.

The V end was cut by 6 bases, the J end by 7 bases, with 13 bases between. Germline V CDR1 and CDR2: MDHEN, SYDVKM. CDR3 size: 13 residues. The chain links TRBV28 to TRBJ1-5; D possibly corresponds to TRBD1 (5 bases). The sample was peripheral blood, taken on day 0 of AZD1222 vaccination. The receptor was isolated from an adult in good health. The CDR3 sequence is CASRSDNRQPQHF. The DNA for the CDR3 is TGTGCCAGCAGGTCGGACAATCGGCAGCCCCAGCATTTT.